This section outlines one T cell receptor beta chain sequence together with its context. A Seattle source enrolled patients during active infection and followed them longitudinally. The sample is drawn from a study of blood T cell repertoires in COVID-19. On the study more broadly: Italy, Spain and the United States were the sources of the convalescent and acute COVID-19 samples. PBMCs, B-cell-depleted T cells, or T cells provided the cDNA or gDNA that made up the material.

The authors' processing: Cell counts per sample came from amplifying reference gene primers. Here immunoSEQ multiplex PCR was the method, and the copy in TCRdb shows in-frame clones only, minus some. D and trimming were read from the DNA, whereas the V and J calls and clone size are those reported in that table. Of under 300,000 clones listed, around 84% are singletons. V gave up 5 bases and J gave up 4 bases; unmatched junction bases: 10. This CDR3 has 16 amino acids. CDR1 and CDR2 (germline): MDHEN, SYDVKM. The chain is built from TRBV28 and TRBJ2-7, with 11 nucleotides matching TRBD1. Source material: peripheral blood. The sequence came from a human donor with COVID-19, enrolled during active disease. The donor label of this sample is uncertain. The CDR3 DNA is TGTGCCAGCAGTGGAGGGATGGGACAGGGGGTGTACGAGCAGTACTTC. This codes for CASSGGMGQGVYEQYF. Supplemented by reference TRBV28 and TRBJ2-7, the full variable domain reads DVKVTQSSRYLVKRTGEKVFLECVQDMDHENMFWYRQDPGLGLRLIYFSYDVKMKEKGDIPEGYSVSREKKERFSLILESASTNQTSMYLCASSGGMGQGVYEQYFGPGTRLTVT.